These 31 T cell receptor beta chains share one sample of origin, sequenced in a study of blood T cells in healthy people across ages (dated by TCRdb to the mid-2010s). Libraries were built with 5' RACE. Sequenced using an Illumina HiSeq 2500. A second PCR of roughly 6 to 12 cycles was run with a J-beta primer mix and a sample-barcoded 5' primer. The public sequencing data were trimmed at Q25 with fastp and processed into clonotypes with MiXCR by TCRdb, which kept only in-frame beta chains. Rows are combined by CDR3 protein, so each entry shows the most common genes and DNA. The sample yields around 800,000 distinct CDR3 sequences; roughly 26% were counted once. The biggest ten clones account for roughly 3.1% of the sample. The data were also submitted as part of a second study, on T cells of mothers and their children.

The sequencing sample was made of blood. Every receptor here comes from a boy between 5 and 17 years old in good health.

The sample holds a few counts of this clonotype. The CDR3: CASSEFDKATFYGYTF. CDR3 nucleotide sequence: TGTGCCAGCAGCGAATTTGACAAGGCCACATTCTATGGCTACACCTTC. The gene calls are TRBV7-9 and TRBJ1-2; unclear D gene. Looked up from germline, CDR1 is SEHNR and CDR2 is FQNEAQ (reference sequence). The CDR3 runs 16 residues. The V end was cut by 5 bases, the J end by 4 bases, with 20 bases between.

The chain couples TRBV27 to TRBJ1-6; 9 positions agree with TRBD1. The CDR3 length is 17 residues. V lost 3 bases to trimming and J lost 1 base; unmatched junction nucleotides: 4. Germline CDR1 MNHEY, CDR2 SMNVEV (reference sequence). CDR3 protein: CASSFRGQGSYNSPLHF. CDR3 DNA sequence: TGTGCCAGCAGTTTTAGGGGACAGGGTTCCTATAATTCACCCCTCCACTTT.

The CDR3 nucleotides are TGCGCCAGCAGCTTGGATTTTAAGGACACCGGGGAGCTGTTTTTT. Its protein product is CASSLDFKDTGELFF. The chain uses TRBV5-1 and TRBJ2-2; D is undetermined. The CDR3 is 15 residues long. From germline, CDR1 is SGHRS and CDR2 YFSETQ. The V gene lost 0 bases and the J gene lost 3 bases, with 9 bases spanning the gap.

This clonotype was counted a few times. V usage is TRBV2 and J usage is TRBJ1-4; D is unresolved. Germline CDR1 and CDR2: SNHLY and FYNNEI. This CDR3 spans 10 amino acids. V shed 3 bases and J shed 12 bases, with 5 bases lying between them. The CDR3 DNA sequence: TGTGCCAGCAGTGATATTCAACTGTTTTTT. Protein sequence: CASSDIQLFF.

The rearrangement links TRBV12-3 or TRBV12-4 to TRBJ2-7; TRBD2 agrees at 9 bases. CDR3 length: 14 residues. V shed 6 bases and J 3 bases; nucleotides not matched to a gene: 6. CDR3 nucleotides: TGTGCCAGCAGGTCGGAAGCGGGGGGCTACGAGCAGTACTTC. Its protein is CASRSEAGGYEQYF.

This clonotype was recorded a few times. This chain links TRBV5-5 with TRBJ2-3, with D possibly called TRBD1 or TRBD2 (5 bases each). CDR1 SGHKS and CDR2 YYEKEE come from the germline V gene (reference sequence). Deletions cut 2 bases from V and 0 bases from J, with 13 bases between. The CDR3 is 16 amino acids. Here the CDR3 reads CASSLRGRESTDTQYF. The CDR3 nucleotides read TGTGCCAGCAGCTTACGGGGCAGGGAGAGCACAGATACGCAGTATTTT.

The chain joins TRBV28 to TRBJ2-5; either TRBD1 or TRBD2 may fit D (6 bases each). Germline V CDR1 and CDR2: MDHEN, SYDVKM. V dropped 5 bases and J dropped 0 bases, with 10 bases sitting between them. The CDR3 runs to 14 residues. The CDR3 protein is CASSKGGYQETQYF. The CDR3 DNA sequence: TGTGCCAGCAGTAAAGGGGGGTACCAAGAGACCCAGTACTTC. Using reference TRBV28 and TRBJ2-5 for the parts outside the CDR3, the full variable domain is DVKVTQSSRYLVKRTGEKVFLECVQDMDHENMFWYRQDPGLGLRLIYFSYDVKMKEKGDIPEGYSVSREKKERFSLILESASTNQTSMYLCASSKGGYQETQYFGPGTRLLVL.

This clonotype was observed a handful of times. The junction does not match germline at one end; this may be a read error. This chain connects TRBV7-8 to TRBJ1-4; D is possibly TRBD1 (6 bases). Germline CDR1 SGHVS, CDR2 FQNEAQ. CDR3 length: 15 amino acids. The CDR3 loop reads CASSSLGASNEKLFF. The CDR3 DNA follows: TGTGCCAGCAGCTCGCTGGGGGCGTCTAACGAAAAACTGTTTTTT.

This clonotype was counted only a few times. The chain couples TRBV18 to TRBJ1-4, with 8 bases that match TRBD1. The CDR3 sequence is 15 residues long. Germline V gene sequence: CDR1 KGHSH, CDR2 LQKENI. With 4 bases clipped from V and 7 bases from J, the junction kept 8 bases outside the gene matches. The CDR3 spells CASSLTGTGSEKLFF. The CDR3 nucleotides read TGTGCCAGCTCACTCACCGGGACAGGAAGTGAAAAACTGTTTTTT.

This clonotype was detected a few times. The rearrangement uses TRBV5-1 and TRBJ2-7; D may be TRBD1 (6 bases). CDR1 and CDR2 (germline): SGHRS, YFSETQ. The CDR3 sequence is 15 residues long. V was shortened by 2 bases and J by 2 bases, with 14 bases between the two germline ends. CDR3 DNA sequence: TGCGCCAGCAGCTTTGGACAGTCCCCCGCCTACGAGCAGTACTTC. The encoded protein is CASSFGQSPAYEQYF. The full variable domain, completed using reference TRBV5-1 and TRBJ2-7, is KAGVTQTPRYLIKTRGQQVTLSCSPISGHRSVSWYQQTPGQGLQFLFEYFSETQRNKGNFPGRFSGRQFSNSRSEMNVSTLELGDSALYLCASSFGQSPAYEQYFGPGTRLTVT.

In this sample, this clonotype turned up a few times. The junction shows a germline mismatch at one end, possibly a read error. V is TRBV6-2 or TRBV6-3 and J is TRBJ2-1, with 11 bases matching TRBD2. This CDR3 contains 16 residues. Germline V gene sequence: CDR1 MNHEY, CDR2 SVGEGT. The CDR3 DNA sequence: TGTGCCAGCTCAAAACCGGGACTAGCGGCTTACAATGTGCAGTTCTTC. Protein: CASSKPGLAAYNVQFF.

This sequence joins TRBV19 and TRBJ1-6; 9 nucleotides match TRBD1. The germline V gene encodes CDR1 LNHDA and CDR2 SQIVND (reference sequence). Trimming cost V 3 bases and J 7 bases; bases outside gene matches: 1. The CDR3 totals 14 residues. Written as DNA, the CDR3 is TGTGCCAGTAGTATCGGACAGGGGAATTCACCCCTCCACTTT. Translation gives CASSIGQGNSPLHF.

This clonotype has more than one count but fewer than ten. The chain is built from TRBV4-1 and TRBJ1-1, with a possible D match to TRBD1 (5 bases). V dropped 1 base and J dropped 4 bases, with 13 bases sitting between them. Germline lookup yields CDR1 MGHRA and CDR2 YSYEKL. The CDR3 has 15 residues. CDR3: CASSQGGTLSTEAFF. Here the CDR3 DNA reads TGCGCCAGCAGCCAAGGGGGGACCCTTAGCACTGAAGCTTTCTTT.

The chain links TRBV9 to TRBJ1-3, with D possibly being TRBD1 (5 bases). This CDR3 spans 17 amino acids. CDR1 and CDR2 (germline): SGDLS, YYNGEE. V lost 4 bases and J lost 0, with 17 bases in between. This chain's CDR3 is CASSPRGSQSSGNTIYF. DNA for the CDR3: TGTGCCAGCAGCCCACGGGGCAGCCAGAGCTCTGGAAACACCATATATTTT.

V usage is TRBV12-3 or TRBV12-4 and J usage is TRBJ2-6; D gene uncertain. The CDR3 is made up of 15 amino acids. With 3 bases removed from V and 0 bases from J, the gap between germline ends came to 6 bases. CDR3 sequence (DNA): TGTGCCAGCAGTTTTCTGATCTCTGGGGCCAACGTCCTGACTTTC. It yields the protein CASSFLISGANVLTF.

This clonotype was counted between two and nine times. V is TRBV3-1 and J is TRBJ2-1; perhaps TRBD2 as D (6 bases). CDR3 size: 14 residues. V was pared by 4 bases and J by 6 bases, with 13 bases between. The germline gives CDR1 LGHDT, CDR2 YNNKEL (reference sequence). The DNA of the CDR3 is TGTGCCAGCAGCCCCCGGGGACTCTTCAATGAGCAGTTCTTC. Translated, it gives CASSPRGLFNEQFF.

The V call is TRBV19, the J call TRBJ1-5, with D perhaps TRBD1 (5 bases). Germline loops: CDR1 LNHDA, CDR2 SQIVND (reference sequence). This CDR3 is built from 13 residues. With 6 bases removed from V and 0 bases from J, the gap between germline ends came to 6 bases. The CDR3 here is CASRTDSNQPQHF. CDR3 DNA sequence: TGTGCCAGTAGGACAGATAGCAATCAGCCCCAGCATTTT.

V and J are TRBV4-1 and TRBJ2-7; 8 bases line up with TRBD1. The germline gives CDR1 MGHRA, CDR2 YSYEKL. Trimming at V came to 1 base and at J to 2 bases, leaving 4 bases not matched to a gene. The CDR3 extends over 15 amino acids. The CDR3 reads CASSQVWTGTYEQYF. CDR3 bases: TGCGCCAGCAGCCAAGTCTGGACAGGGACCTACGAGCAGTACTTC.

This clonotype occurred a few times. The V and J genes are TRBV14 and TRBJ1-1, with D maybe TRBD1 (6 bases). The CDR3 is 15 residues long. The germline V gene has CDR1 SGHDN and CDR2 FVKESK. V lost 3 bases and J lost 0, with 11 bases in between. CDR3 sequence reads: CASSQAGALNTEAFF. In DNA, the CDR3 is TGTGCCAGCAGCCAGGCAGGGGCCTTGAACACTGAAGCTTTCTTT.

Concerning this clonotype itself: A junction end diverges from the germline sequence, so it may reflect a read error. The CDR3 spells CASSSGGSYHEQFF. For the CDR3, the DNA is TGCGCCAGCAGCTCTGGCGGCTCCTACCATGAGCAGTTCTTC. The genes are TRBV5-1 and TRBJ2-1; D is undetermined. From germline, CDR1 is SGHRS and CDR2 YFSETQ. CDR3 size: 14 residues.

J is TRBJ2-5 and V is TRBV6-2 or TRBV6-3, with 9 bases identical to TRBD2. The end of the DNA aligns better with TRBJ2-1, so the J call may be wrong. The CDR3 has 14 residues. From germline, CDR1 is MNHEY and CDR2 SVGEGT. CDR3 nucleotides: TGTGCCAGCAGTTATCATAGCGGGGGACGCGAGCAGTTCTTC. It encodes CASSYHSGGREQFF.

The rearrangement joins TRBV29-1 to TRBJ2-3; no firm D call. V lost 6 bases and J lost 6, with 16 bases in between. The length of the CDR3 is 13 residues. CDR1 and CDR2 from the germline V gene are SQVTM and ANQGSEA. Here the CDR3 DNA reads TGCAGCGTCGATGGACCTCAATGGGATACGCAGTATTTT. Residues: CSVDGPQWDTQYF.

The chain links TRBV7-9 to TRBJ2-1; D could derive from TRBD1 or TRBD2 (5 bases each). V was clipped by 5 bases and J by 10 bases, with 15 bases between them. In germline, CDR1 is SEHNR, CDR2 FQNEAQ (reference sequence). This CDR3 has 13 residues. The CDR3 sequence: CASSAGTTDEQFF. The CDR3 DNA reads as TGTGCCAGCAGCGCTGGGACCACAGACGAGCAGTTCTTC.

This clonotype was seen a handful of times. J is TRBJ2-7 and V is TRBV6-5; the match to TRBD1 covers 7 bases. TRBJ2-5 matches the DNA end more closely, so the J call is doubtful. CDR1 is MNHEY, CDR2 SVGAGI, per germline. This CDR3 region has 15 residues. The CDR3 spells CASSPPQTGHETQYF. The CDR3 nucleotides are TGTGCCAGCAGTCCCCCCCAGACAGGGCATGAGACCCAGTACTTC.

The genes are TRBV5-1 and TRBJ2-5; D ambiguous. The J call could be wrong; TRBJ2-7 is a better fit for the DNA end. Germline CDR1 reads SGHRS; CDR2 reads YFSETQ. CDR3 length equals 14 residues. The CDR3 here is CASSPDGSGDEQYF. The CDR3 nucleotides are TGCGCCAGCAGCCCGGACGGGTCCGGTGACGAGCAGTACTTC.

The CDR3 DNA sequence: TGTGCCAGCTCACCAAGTTCTGCGAATCAGCCCCAGCATTTT. Translating it yields CASSPSSANQPQHF. V gene TRBV18 combines with J gene TRBJ1-5, with D hard to call. This CDR3 is 14 amino acids long. Germline V lookup: CDR1 KGHSH, CDR2 LQKENI. Deletions cut 2 bases from V and 4 bases from J, with 9 bases between. Full variable domain (outside the CDR3, taken from reference TRBV18 and TRBJ1-5): NAGVMQNPRHLVRRRGQEARLRCSPMKGHSHVYWYRQLPEEGLKFMVYLQKENIIDESGMPKERFSAEFPKEGPSILRIQQVVRGDSAAYFCASSPSSANQPQHFGDGTRLSIL.

The J gene is TRBJ2-3, the V gene TRBV12-3 or TRBV12-4; D ambiguous. The V and J ends lost 5 bases and 3 bases respectively, with 9 bases between them. The CDR3 totals 13 residues. The CDR3 loop reads CASSPHRTDTQYF. The CDR3 DNA follows: TGTGCCAGCAGTCCCCACAGAACAGATACGCAGTATTTT.

The table lists this clonotype with a few counts. The chain couples TRBV7-7 to TRBJ2-1; D is ambiguous. V shed 4 bases and J shed 7 bases, with 8 bases lying between them. The CDR3 loop spans 12 amino acids. Germline lookup yields CDR1 SSHAT and CDR2 FNYEAQ (reference sequence). DNA for the CDR3: TGTGCCAGCAGCTCGAAAGGGAATGAGCAGTTCTTC. Its translation is CASSSKGNEQFF.

The chain couples TRBV29-1 to TRBJ2-5; TRBD1 aligns across 9 bases. Germline CDR1 reads SQVTM; CDR2 reads ANQGSEA. The CDR3 sequence is 14 residues long. Losses at the gene ends were 4 bases for V and 5 bases for J; bases not matched to a gene: 8. Here the CDR3 DNA reads TGCAGCGTTGCCCGTGACAGGGGGTTGGAGACCCAGTACTTC. It yields the protein CSVARDRGLETQYF.

This clonotype has only a few counts. This rearrangement joins TRBV13 to TRBJ2-1; TRBD2 might be the D (6 bases). V shed 5 bases and J shed 10 bases, with 15 bases lying between them. The CDR3 spans 13 residues. Germline values: CDR1 PRHDT, CDR2 FYEKMQ (reference sequence). CDR3 DNA: TGTGCCAGCAGCCCCCTCCCGGGACTCGAGCAGTTCTTC. Amino acid sequence: CASSPLPGLEQFF.

V gene TRBV2 combines with J gene TRBJ2-7; D is uncertain. Germline V gene sequence: CDR1 SNHLY, CDR2 FYNNEI. The germline V and J ends were trimmed by 6 bases and 0 bases, with 6 bases remaining between them. The CDR3 runs 12 residues. In DNA, the CDR3 is TGTGCCAGCAGGGTCATCTCCTACGAGCAGTACTTC. This codes for CASRVISYEQYF.